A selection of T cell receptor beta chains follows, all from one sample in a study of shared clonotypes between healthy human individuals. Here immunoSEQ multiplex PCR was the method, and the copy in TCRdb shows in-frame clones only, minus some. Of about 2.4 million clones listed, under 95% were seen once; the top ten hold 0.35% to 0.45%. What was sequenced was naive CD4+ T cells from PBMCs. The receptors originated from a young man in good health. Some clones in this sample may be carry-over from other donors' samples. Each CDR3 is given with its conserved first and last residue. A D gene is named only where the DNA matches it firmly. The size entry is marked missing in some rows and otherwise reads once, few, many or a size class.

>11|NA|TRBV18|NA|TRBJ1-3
TGTGCCACCTCAGGGAGAAACACCATATATTTT
CATSGRNTIYF
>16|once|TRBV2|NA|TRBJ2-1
TGTGCCAACAGACCGGGGACCGGGGATTCCTACAATGAGCAGTTCTTC
CANRPGTGDSYNEQFF
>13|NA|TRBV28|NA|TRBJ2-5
TGTGCCAGCCGGGGTGGGGGACAAGAGACCCAGTACTTC
CASRGGGQETQYF
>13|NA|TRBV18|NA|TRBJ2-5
TGTGCCAGCACGGGGCAGGGTCAAGAGACCCAGTACTTC
CASTGQGQETQYF
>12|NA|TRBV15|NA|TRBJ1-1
TGTGCCACCAGCAGGGGCGACTCTGGAGCTTTCTTT
CATSRGDSGAFF
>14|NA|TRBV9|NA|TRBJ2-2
TGTGCCAGCAGCGTACCTCCGAACACCGGGGAGCTGTTTTTT
CASSVPPNTGELFF
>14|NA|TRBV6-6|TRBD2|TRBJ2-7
TGTGCCAGCAGATCGACGGGGGGGCCCTACGAGCAGTACTTC
CASRSTGGPYEQYF
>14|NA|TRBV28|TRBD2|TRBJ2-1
TGTGCCAGCGGGAGGGCATCTAGCCACAAAGAGCAGTTCTTC
CASGRASSHKEQFF
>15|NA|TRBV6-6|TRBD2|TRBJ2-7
TGTGCCAGCAGTGACGGACTAGCGGGCGGATACGAGCAGTACTTC
CASSDGLAGGYEQYF
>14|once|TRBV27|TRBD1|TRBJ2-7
TGTGCCAGCAGTTCCTCAAACAGGGGATCCGAGCAGTACTTC
CASSSSNRGSEQYF
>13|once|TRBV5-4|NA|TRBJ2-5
TGTGCCAGCAGCCAGAAGCCACAAGAGACCCAGTACTTC
CASSQKPQETQYF
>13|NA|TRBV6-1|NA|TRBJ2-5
TGTGCCAGCAGTGAAGTGCCAGAAGAGACCCAGTACTTC
CASSEVPEETQYF
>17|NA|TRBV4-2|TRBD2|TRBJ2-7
TGTGCCAGCAGCCAGCCCGGGACTAGCGGGAGTAATAACGAGCAGTACTTC
CASSQPGTSGSNNEQYF
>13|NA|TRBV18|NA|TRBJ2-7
TGTGCCAGCTCACCGCTAGCATTCTACGAGCAGTACTTC
CASSPLAFYEQYF
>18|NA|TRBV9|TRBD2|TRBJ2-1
TGTGCCAGCAGCGTAGCTCTAGCGGGAGATCCGGGGGGCAATGAGCAGTTCTTC
CASSVALAGDPGGNEQFF
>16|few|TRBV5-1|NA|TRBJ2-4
TGCGCCAGCAGCTTGGGAGGGGCGGTAGCCAAAAACATTCAGTACTTC
CASSLGGAVAKNIQYF
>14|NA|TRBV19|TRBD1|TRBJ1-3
TGTGCCAGTAGTTCGCGACAGGGGGCCAACACCATATATTTT
CASSSRQGANTIYF
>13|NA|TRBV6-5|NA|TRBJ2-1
TGTGCCAGCAGTTACTCGGGAGGTCTTGAGCAGTTCTTC
CASSYSGGLEQFF
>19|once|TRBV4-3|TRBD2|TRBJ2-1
TGCGCCAGCAGCCAAGTCTCCCCCTGGAGTGGCGGGAGAGACAATGAGCAGTTCTTC
CASSQVSPWSGGRDNEQFF
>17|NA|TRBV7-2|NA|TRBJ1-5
TGTGCCAGCAGCCCCGCTACGACCGGGATTTACAATCAGCCCCAGCATTTT
CASSPATTGIYNQPQHF
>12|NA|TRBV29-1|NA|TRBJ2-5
TGCAGCGCGGTGCCACAAAGAGAGACCCAGTACTTC
CSAVPQRETQYF
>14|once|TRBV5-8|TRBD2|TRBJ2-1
TGTGCCAGCAGGGGTGGGGGACTAGTATATGAGCAGTTCTTC
CASRGGGLVYEQFF
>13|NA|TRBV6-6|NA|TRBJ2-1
TGTGCCAGCAGTTACTCGATCTACAATGAGCAGTTCTTC
CASSYSIYNEQFF
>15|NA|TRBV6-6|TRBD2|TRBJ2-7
TGTGCCAGCAGGAAAGCACTAGCGGGATTCAACGAGCAGTACTTC
CASRKALAGFNEQYF
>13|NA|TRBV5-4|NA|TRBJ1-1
TGTGCCAGCAGCGGGGACGTTGGGACTGAAGCTTTCTTT
CASSGDVGTEAFF
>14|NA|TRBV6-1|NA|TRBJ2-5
TGTGCCAGCAGAAGGACGGTGGGTCAAGAGACCCAGTACTTC
CASRRTVGQETQYF
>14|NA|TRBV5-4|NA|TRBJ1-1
TGTGCCAGCAGCTTGGATTTCATGACGGGAGAAGCTTTCTTT
CASSLDFMTGEAFF
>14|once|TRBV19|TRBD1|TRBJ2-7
TGTGCCAGTAGTACTCGACAGGGAAGCTACGAGCAGTACTTC
CASSTRQGSYEQYF
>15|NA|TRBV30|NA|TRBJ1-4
TGTGCCTGGAGGGACCCAGTTGCAACTAATGAAAAACTGTTTTTT
CAWRDPVATNEKLFF
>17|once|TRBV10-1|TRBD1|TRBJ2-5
TGCGCCAGCAGTGAGTCGGGTCGGGACAGGGCCCAAGAGACCCAGTACTTC
CASSESGRDRAQETQYF
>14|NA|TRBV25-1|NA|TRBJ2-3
TGTGCCAGCAGTGAACCCAGGGGCACAGATACGCAGTATTTT
CASSEPRGTDTQYF
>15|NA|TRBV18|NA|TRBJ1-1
TGTGCCAGCTCGCGCGTTGGGGGGCTGGGGGCTGAAGCTTTCTTT
CASSRVGGLGAEAFF
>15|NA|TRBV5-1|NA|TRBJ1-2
TGCGCCAGCAGCTTGGTCGGCACCGGGACGGGTGGCTACACCTTC
CASSLVGTGTGGYTF
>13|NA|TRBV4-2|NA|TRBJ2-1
TGTGCCAGCAGCCAAATCTCCTCCAATGAGCAGTTCTTC
CASSQISSNEQFF
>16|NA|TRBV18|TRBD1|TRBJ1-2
TGTGCCAGCTCACCGGAACAGGGGGTCGGAGGCTATGGCTACACCTTC
CASSPEQGVGGYGYTF
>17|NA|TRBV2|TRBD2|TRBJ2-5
TGTGCCAGCAGTGAGGGGACTAGCGTATCGTACCAAGAGACCCAGTACTTC
CASSEGTSVSYQETQYF
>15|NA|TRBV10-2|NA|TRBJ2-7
TGCGCCAGCAGCGTCCTTGGGGAACCGCGGAACGAGCAGTACTTC
CASSVLGEPRNEQYF
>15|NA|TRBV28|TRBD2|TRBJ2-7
TGTGCCAGCAGTTTAATTCCGGGAGGGGGATACGAGCAGTACTTC
CASSLIPGGGYEQYF
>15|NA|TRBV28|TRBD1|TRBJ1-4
TGTGCCAGCAGTTCCGGGACAGGGGGCAATGAAAAACTGTTTTTT
CASSSGTGGNEKLFF
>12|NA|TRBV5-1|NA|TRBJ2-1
TGCGCCAGCAGCCCCCCTGGTGATGAGCAGTTCTTC
CASSPPGDEQFF
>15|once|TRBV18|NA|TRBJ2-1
TGTGCCAGCTCTCAGTGGAGCGATCCTAACAATGAGCAGTTCTTC
CASSQWSDPNNEQFF
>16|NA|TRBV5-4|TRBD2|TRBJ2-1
TGTGCCAGCAGCTGGGACTCTAGCGGGAGGGCGAATGAGCAGTTCTTC
CASSWDSSGRANEQFF
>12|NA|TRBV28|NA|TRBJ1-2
TGTGCCAGCAGTTTATCTCCAGGGGGCTACACCTTC
CASSLSPGGYTF
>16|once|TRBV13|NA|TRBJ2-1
TGTGCCAGCAGCTTCCGGGCGAGCGGAGGGAGGAATGAGCAGTTCTTC
CASSFRASGGRNEQFF
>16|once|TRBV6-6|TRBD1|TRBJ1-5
TGTGCCAGCACCCACGGGACAGGGGAGGTCAATCAGCCCCAGCATTTT
CASTHGTGEVNQPQHF